The 21 T cell receptor beta chains listed next were all sequenced from one sample in a study of shared T cell receptors in the human thymus. Profiling relied on immunoSEQ multiplex PCR, and the TCRdb table lists in-frame clones only, not all of them. The sample contains hundreds of thousands of clones, roughly 86% of which appear only once. This sample also belongs to another study, concerning human thymus T cells.

The sample was thymocytes. The receptors here all came from a boy younger than two with a congenital heart defect.

V usage is TRBV10-3 and J usage is TRBJ2-4; 7 bases agree with TRBD1. V gave up 7 bases and J gave up 0 bases; unmatched junction bases: 15. CDR1 is ENHRY and CDR2 is SYGVKD in the germline V gene. The CDR3 runs to 18 residues. CDR3 loop: CAIILHAGTEIAKNIQYF. In DNA form, the CDR3 reads TGTGCCATCATTCTTCACGCTGGGACAGAGATAGCCAAAAACATTCAGTACTTC.

The chain employs TRBV28 and TRBJ1-6, with TRBD1 matching 7 bases. CDR1 and CDR2 from the germline V gene are MDHEN and SYDVKM. The CDR3 runs 14 residues. The trim removed 11 bases at V and 9 bases at J, leaving 13 bases unmatched. CDR3 sequence: CASRRQGKGSPLHF. The DNA of the CDR3 is TGTGCCTCCCGGCGACAGGGAAAGGGTTCACCCCTCCACTTT.

This clone has only one observation. The chain couples TRBV5-1 to TRBJ2-7; 7 bases are a match to TRBD2. Germline loops: CDR1 SGHRS, CDR2 YFSETQ. V trimming: 0 bases; J trimming: 1 base; junction bases outside the gene matches: 7. The CDR3 length is 16 residues. The CDR3 region has the DNA TGCGCCAGCAGCTTGGCCGGTGGGGGGGGATCCTACGAGCAGTACTTC. The encoded protein is CASSLAGGGGSYEQYF.

The chain has TRBV6-1 and TRBJ1-2; D may be TRBD1 (5 bases). V was cut by 6 bases and J by 0 bases, with 11 bases left in between. Germline loops: CDR1 MNHNS, CDR2 SASEGT. The CDR3 totals 14 residues. The CDR3 is CASRRDGANYGYTF. As DNA, the CDR3 is TGTGCCAGCAGGCGGGACGGAGCTAACTATGGCTACACCTTC.

This clone has just a few counts. The CDR3: CASSQELPSPLHF. DNA for the CDR3: TGTGCCAGCAGCCAAGAACTCCCATCACCCCTCCACTTT. This rearrangement joins TRBV4-2 to TRBJ1-6; D not resolved. CDR1 is LGHNA, CDR2 YNFKEQ, per germline. This CDR3 comprises 13 residues. The V end lost 0 bases, the J end lost 10 bases, and 7 bases lay between the germline ends.

J is TRBJ2-1 and V is TRBV25-1; 11 nucleotides match TRBD1. Germline V CDR1 and CDR2: MGHDK, SYGVNS. The CDR3 contains 17 residues. Trimming at V came to 3 bases and at J to 2 bases, leaving 6 bases not matched to a gene. The CDR3 DNA sequence: TGTGCCAGCAGTGATTTCCTGGGACAGGGGGCCTACAATGAGCAGTTCTTC. Its translation is CASSDFLGQGAYNEQFF. Variable domain in full (rest from reference TRBV25-1 and TRBJ2-1): EADIYQTPRYLVIGTGKKITLECSQTMGHDKMYWYQQDPGMELHLIHYSYGVNSTEKGDLSSESTVSRIRTEHFPLTLESARPSHTSQYLCASSDFLGQGAYNEQFFGPGTRLTVL.

The V call is TRBV30, the J call TRBJ2-3; D gene uncertain. The germline V and J ends were trimmed by 4 bases and 4 bases, with 12 bases remaining between them. Germline lookup yields CDR1 GTSNPN and CDR2 SVGIG (reference sequence). There are 13 residues in the CDR3. CDR3 region: CAWTVASADTQYF. DNA of the CDR3: TGTGCCTGGACAGTTGCGAGCGCAGATACGCAGTATTTT.

The CDR3 nucleotides are TGTGCCAGCAGGCCCCACGCCCTTGCGGGGGGTTCCTACGAGCAGTACTTC. It specifies CASRPHALAGGSYEQYF. This chain links TRBV2 with TRBJ2-7; 8 nucleotides line up with TRBD2. With V trimmed by 6 bases and J by 1 base, 14 bases remained unmatched. CDR1 is SNHLY, CDR2 FYNNEI, per germline. The CDR3 covers 17 residues.

The rearrangement uses TRBV5-1 and TRBJ2-5, with D maybe TRBD2 (5 bases). The CDR3 contains 15 residues. CDR1 is SGHRS and CDR2 is YFSETQ in the germline V gene. V lost 0 bases and J 7 bases, leaving 16 bases between the germline ends. The CDR3 DNA sequence: TGCGCCAGCAGCTTGGAGGCTAGCCGATTAGGGACCCAGTACTTC. Its translation is CASSLEASRLGTQYF.

This rearrangement joins TRBV7-9 to TRBJ2-7; 8 bases fit TRBD2. There are 15 residues in the CDR3. Trimming took 4 bases from V and 7 from J; bases not matched to a gene: 12. CDR1 is SEHNR, CDR2 FQNEAQ, per germline (reference sequence). CDR3 protein: CASSSTPGLGGEQYF. The CDR3 DNA sequence: TGTGCCAGCAGCTCTACCCCGGGACTAGGGGGAGAGCAGTACTTC. Supplemented by reference TRBV7-9 and TRBJ2-7, the full variable domain reads DTGVSQNPRHKITKRGQNVTFRCDPISEHNRLYWYRQTLGQGPEFLTYFQNEAQLEKSRLLSDRFSAERPKGSFSTLEIQRTEQGDSAMYLCASSSTPGLGGEQYFGPGTRLTVT.

The rearrangement uses TRBV18 and TRBJ1-1; the D gene is possibly TRBD1 (6 bases). V lost 4 bases, J lost 5 bases, and 11 bases lay in between. Germline CDR1 KGHSH, CDR2 LQKENI. The length of the CDR3 is 13 residues. The CDR3 DNA reads as TGTGCCAGCTCACTAACAGGGAATACTGAAGCTTTCTTT. This translates into CASSLTGNTEAFF.

The chain recombines TRBV6-1 with TRBJ1-6, with D uncertain. This CDR3 spans 16 amino acids. Germline V gives CDR1 MNHNS, CDR2 SASEGT. Trimming removed 2 bases at V and 0 bases at J, with 8 bases between. Here the CDR3 reads CASSELESSYNSPLHF. Written as DNA, the CDR3 is TGTGCCAGCAGTGAATTAGAGAGCTCCTATAATTCACCCCTCCACTTT.

J is TRBJ2-4 and V is TRBV4-3; the D gene is possibly TRBD1 (6 bases). Trimming shortened V by 4 bases and J by 8 bases, and 33 bases separated the two germline ends. The germline gives CDR1 LGHNA, CDR2 YSLEER. The CDR3 runs to 20 residues. The CDR3 coding sequence is TGCGCCAGCAGCCCTCATCCCCCAACCAGGGGATTCAGGTGGGGATACATTCAGTACTTC. Translation: CASSPHPPTRGFRWGYIQYF.

The chain carries TRBV5-1 and TRBJ2-1; D perhaps matches TRBD1 (5 bases). Germline-derived CDR1 and CDR2 are SGHRS and YFSETQ. The CDR3 covers 13 residues. Between the trimmed V and J ends, which lost 4 bases and 4 bases, there was a span of 9 bases. CDR3: CASSENRYNEQFF. DNA for the CDR3: TGCGCCAGCAGCGAAAACAGGTACAATGAGCAGTTCTTC.

This clone was counted a few times. This chain links TRBV27 with TRBJ2-5, with 7 bases fitting TRBD1. Germline-derived CDR1 and CDR2 are MNHEY and SMNVEV (reference sequence). The CDR3 is 15 amino acids. V lost 5 bases to trimming and J lost 3 bases; unmatched junction nucleotides: 9. CDR3 amino acids: CASSSTTGTEETQYF. The CDR3, as DNA: TGTGCCAGCAGTAGCACAACCGGGACAGAAGAGACCCAGTACTTC.

The CDR3 region has the DNA TGTGCCAGCAGTCCCGGGACAGGGGGAAAGACCCAGTACTTC. Translation gives CASSPGTGGKTQYF. The chain links TRBV27 to TRBJ2-5, with 11 bases that match TRBD1. The CDR3 covers 14 residues. V was clipped by 5 bases and J by 6 bases; unmatched bases: 5. Looked up from germline, CDR1 is MNHEY and CDR2 is SMNVEV (reference sequence).

This sequence joins TRBV15 and TRBJ2-1, with 12 positions matching TRBD2. The CDR3 runs 19 residues. The trim removed 1 base at V and 4 bases at J, leaving 11 bases unmatched. Germline CDR1 and CDR2: LNHNV and YYDKDF (reference sequence). Here the CDR3 DNA reads TGTGCCACCAGCAGAGCTAGCGGGAGGGCCCTGGGACAGTACAATGAGCAGTTCTTC. Residues: CATSRASGRALGQYNEQFF.

The J gene is TRBJ1-5, the V gene TRBV28; D is possibly TRBD1 (6 bases). Deletions cut 6 bases from V and 9 bases from J, with 18 bases between. The CDR3 consists of 14 residues. Germline-derived CDR1 and CDR2 are MDHEN and SYDVKM. The CDR3, as DNA: TGTGCCAGCAGGGGGGAGGGGGAAGGTCGGCCCCAGCATTTT. This encodes CASRGEGEGRPQHF.

The J gene is TRBJ2-5, the V gene TRBV5-1; the match to TRBD2 covers 10 bases. The J segment lost 4 bases and the V segment lost 0 bases, leaving 6 bases of the junction unmatched. Germline V CDR1 and CDR2: SGHRS, YFSETQ. CDR3 length: 16 amino acids. CDR3: CASSLGVAGGGETQYF. The DNA for the CDR3 is TGCGCCAGCAGCTTGGGAGTAGCGGGAGGAGGAGAGACCCAGTACTTC.

The chain combines TRBV7-8 with TRBJ2-6, with TRBD2 as a possible D gene (5 bases). The V and J ends lost 1 base and 2 bases respectively, with 6 bases between them. CDR3 length: 15 residues. The germline gives CDR1 SGHVS, CDR2 FQNEAQ. The CDR3 is CASSLGEPGANVLTF. CDR3 nucleotides: TGTGCCAGCAGCTTAGGGGAGCCTGGGGCCAACGTCCTGACTTTC.

The chain uses TRBV6-4 and TRBJ2-3; 8 bases agree with TRBD1. The germline gives CDR1 MRHNA, CDR2 SNTAGT. This CDR3 region has 15 residues. V lost 5 bases and J lost 1; bases outside the gene matches: 5. CDR3 bases: TGTGCCAGCAGTCTGACAGGGGACGGCACAGATACGCAGTATTTT. It specifies CASSLTGDGTDTQYF.